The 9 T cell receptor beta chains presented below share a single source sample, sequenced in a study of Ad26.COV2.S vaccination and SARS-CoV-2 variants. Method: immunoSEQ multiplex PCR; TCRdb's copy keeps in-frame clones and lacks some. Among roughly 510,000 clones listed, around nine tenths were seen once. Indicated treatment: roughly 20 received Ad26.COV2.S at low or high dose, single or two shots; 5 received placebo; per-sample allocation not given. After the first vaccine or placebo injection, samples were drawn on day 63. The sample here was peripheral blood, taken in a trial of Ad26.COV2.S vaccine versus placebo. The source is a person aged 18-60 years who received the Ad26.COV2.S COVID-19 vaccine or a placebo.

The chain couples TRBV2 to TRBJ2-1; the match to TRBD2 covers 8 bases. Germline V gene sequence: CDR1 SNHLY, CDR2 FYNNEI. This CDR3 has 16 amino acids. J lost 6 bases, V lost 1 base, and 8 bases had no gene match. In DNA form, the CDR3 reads TGTGCCAGCAGTGAAGGTCTTAGCGGGATCGGCAATGAGCAGTTCTTC. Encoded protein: CASSEGLSGIGNEQFF.

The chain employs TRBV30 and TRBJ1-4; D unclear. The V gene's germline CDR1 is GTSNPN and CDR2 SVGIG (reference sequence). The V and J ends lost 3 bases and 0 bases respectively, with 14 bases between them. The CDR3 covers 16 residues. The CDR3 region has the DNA TGTGCCTGGAGCTCACGGGGTCTTCCAACTAATGAAAAACTGTTTTTT. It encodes CAWSSRGLPTNEKLFF. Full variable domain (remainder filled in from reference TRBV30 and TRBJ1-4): SQTIHQWPATLVQPVGSPLSLECTVEGTSNPNLYWYRQAAGRGLQLLFYSVGIGQISSEVPQNLSASRPQDRQFILSSKKLLLSDSGFYLCAWSSRGLPTNEKLFFGSGTQLSVL.

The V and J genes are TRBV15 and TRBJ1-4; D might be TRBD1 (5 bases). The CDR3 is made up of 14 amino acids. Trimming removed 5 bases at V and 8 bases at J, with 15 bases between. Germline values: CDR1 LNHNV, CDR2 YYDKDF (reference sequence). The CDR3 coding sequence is TGTGCCACCAGCCCCGAGGGGAACAGGGAAAAACTGTTTTTT. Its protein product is CATSPEGNREKLFF.

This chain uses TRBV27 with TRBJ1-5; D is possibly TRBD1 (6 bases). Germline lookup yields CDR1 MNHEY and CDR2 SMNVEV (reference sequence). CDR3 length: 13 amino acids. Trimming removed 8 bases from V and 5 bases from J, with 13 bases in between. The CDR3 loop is CASGTGRDQPQHF. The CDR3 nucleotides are TGTGCCAGCGGAACAGGGAGGGATCAGCCCCAGCATTTT.

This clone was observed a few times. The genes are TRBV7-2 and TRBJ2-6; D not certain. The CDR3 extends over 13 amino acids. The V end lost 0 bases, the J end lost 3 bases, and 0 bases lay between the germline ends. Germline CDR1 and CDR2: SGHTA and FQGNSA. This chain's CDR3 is CASSLAGANVLTF. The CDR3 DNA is TGTGCCAGCAGCTTAGCTGGGGCCAACGTCCTGACTTTC.

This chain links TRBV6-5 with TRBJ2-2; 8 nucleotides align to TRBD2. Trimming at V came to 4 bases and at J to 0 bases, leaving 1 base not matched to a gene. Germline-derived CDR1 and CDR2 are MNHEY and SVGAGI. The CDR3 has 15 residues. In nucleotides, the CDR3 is TGTGCCAGCAGTTTACTAGCGGCGAACACCGGGGAGCTGTTTTTT. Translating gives CASSLLAANTGELFF.

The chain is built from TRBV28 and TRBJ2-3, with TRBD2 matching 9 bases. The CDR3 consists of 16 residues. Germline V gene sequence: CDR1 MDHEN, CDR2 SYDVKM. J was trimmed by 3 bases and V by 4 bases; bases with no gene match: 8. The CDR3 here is CASSSPTSGYTDTQYF. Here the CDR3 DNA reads TGTGCCAGCAGTTCCCCGACTAGCGGATATACAGATACGCAGTATTTT.

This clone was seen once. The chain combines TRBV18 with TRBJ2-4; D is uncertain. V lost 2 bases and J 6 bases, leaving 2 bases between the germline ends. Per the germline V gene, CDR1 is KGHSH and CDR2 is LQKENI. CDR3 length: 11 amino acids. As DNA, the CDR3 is TGTGCCAGCTCACCAGGAAACATTCAGTACTTC. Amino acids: CASSPGNIQYF. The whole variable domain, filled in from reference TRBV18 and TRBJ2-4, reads NAGVMQNPRHLVRRRGQEARLRCSPMKGHSHVYWYRQLPEEGLKFMVYLQKENIIDESGMPKERFSAEFPKEGPSILRIQQVVRGDSAAYFCASSPGNIQYFGAGTRLSVL.

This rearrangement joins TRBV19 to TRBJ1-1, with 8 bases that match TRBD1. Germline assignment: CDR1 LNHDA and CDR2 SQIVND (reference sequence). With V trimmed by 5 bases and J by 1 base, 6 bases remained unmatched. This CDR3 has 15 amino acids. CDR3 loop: CASSEQGASNTEAFF. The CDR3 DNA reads TGTGCCAGTAGTGAGCAGGGGGCATCGAACACTGAAGCTTTCTTT.